A selection of T cell receptor beta chains follows, all from one sample in a study of T cells in Graves' hyperthyroidism and ophthalmopathy. TCRdb fed the multiplex PCR reads into MiXCR, producing one record per CDR3 protein. The sample records roughly 250,000 distinct CDR3 sequences, roughly 22% being singletons. The specimen was blood. The receptors stem from a man in his thirties or forties with Graves' ophthalmopathy. CDR3s include the opening cysteine and the closing phenylalanine or tryptophan. D genes are given only for firm matches. A clone size is listed for some rows: how often the clone was seen (once, few, many), or a class if it is expanded.

d_gene	abundance	v_gene	j_gene	CDR3aa	CDR3nt
TRBD1	many	TRBV11-2	TRBJ2-6	CASSPRLGQGTSGANVLTF	TGTGCCAGCAGCCCAAGACTCGGACAGGGGACCTCTGGGGCCAACGTCCTGACTTTC
TRBD1	many	TRBV5-1	TRBJ2-2	CASRHRPGQRSNTGELFF	TGCGCCAGCAGGCATAGGCCGGGACAGCGTTCGAACACCGGGGAGCTGTTTTTT
TRBD1	-	TRBV7-9	TRBJ1-2	CASSKDRGIHGYTF	TGTGCCAGCAGCAAGGACAGGGGAATACATGGCTACACCTTC
TRBD2	many	TRBV11-2	TRBJ2-1	CASSRGLAEYNEQFF	TGTGCCAGCAGCCGGGGACTAGCGGAATACAATGAGCAGTTCTTC
-	-	TRBV12-5	TRBJ1-4	CASGLRRFGGVNEKLFF	TGTGCTAGTGGTTTGAGAAGGTTTGGGGGAGTTAATGAAAAACTGTTTTTT
TRBD2	many	TRBV7-2	TRBJ2-1	CASSLAWTRSYEQFF	TGTGCCAGCAGCTTAGCTTGGACTAGATCTTATGAGCAGTTCTTC
-	-	TRBV5-6	TRBJ2-2	CASSLTRSNTGELFF	TGTGCCAGCAGCTTAACTCGATCTAACACCGGGGAGCTGTTTTTT
-	few	TRBV30	TRBJ2-3	CAWSAPGVDTQYF	TGTGCCTGGAGTGCCCCCGGAGTCGATACGCAGTATTTT
-	many	TRBV30	TRBJ2-1	CAWSLVLDIRTNNEQFF	TGTGCCTGGAGTCTGGTTTTGGACATCCGGACAAACAATGAGCAGTTCTTC
TRBD2	once	TRBV7-9	TRBJ2-1	CASSYTAGTSGSKEQFF	TGTGCCAGCAGCTACACGGCCGGGACTAGCGGGAGTAAGGAGCAGTTCTTC
-	-	TRBV5-1	TRBJ2-3	CASSSAGLPTDTDTQYF	TGCGCCAGCAGCTCCGCGGGGCTACCGACTGACACAGATACGCAGTATTTT
-	-	TRBV5-1	TRBJ1-2	CASSLEVRYGYTF	TGCGCCAGCAGCTTGGAGGTCCGGTACGGCTACACCTTC
TRBD1	-	TRBV20-1	TRBJ2-5	CSASSGDRGRRETQYF	TGCAGTGCTAGTTCTGGGGACAGGGGGCGCCGGGAGACCCAGTACTTC
-	-	TRBV28	TRBJ1-3	CAGREFRGGFSGNTIYF	TGTGCCGGCAGAGAATTTAGGGGGGGATTTTCAGGAAACACCATATATTTT
-	many	TRBV5-1	TRBJ2-7	CASSLDALSYEQYF	TGCGCCAGCAGCTTGGATGCTCTTAGCTACGAGCAGTACTTC
-	few	TRBV7-8	TRBJ2-5	CASSSLYHHKYF	TGTGCCAGCAGCTCCCTGTACCATCATAAGTACTTC
-	-	TRBV12-3/TRBV12-4	TRBJ2-5	CASSLALLGQSETQYF	TGTGCCAGCAGTTTAGCCCTGTTAGGGCAGTCAGAGACCCAGTACTTC
TRBD1	-	TRBV6-1	TRBJ1-2	CASSPGTGGWGYTF	TGTGCCAGCAGTCCCGGGACAGGGGGCTGGGGCTACACCTTC
-	-	TRBV10-3	TRBJ1-5	CAIRNDSSNQPQHF	TGTGCCATCAGGAATGACAGTAGCAATCAGCCCCAGCATTTT
TRBD1	-	TRBV11-2	TRBJ1-1	CASSSGQAGAGTEAFF	TGTGCCAGCAGCTCCGGACAGGCAGGCGCGGGCACTGAAGCTTTCTTT
TRBD1	few	TRBV10-3	TRBJ2-7	CATAESYGTGVSYEQYF	TGTGCCACCGCCGAATCTTACGGGACAGGGGTATCCTACGAGCAGTACTTC
-	many	TRBV30	TRBJ1-1	CAWITNRQNTEAFF	TGTGCCTGGATCACAAACAGACAGAACACTGAAGCTTTCTTT
TRBD1	few	TRBV7-3	TRBJ2-5	CASSLTGGAETQYF	TGTGCCAGCAGCCTTACAGGGGGCGCGGAGACCCAGTACTTC
TRBD2	-	TRBV5-1	TRBJ2-5	CASSLGTSDGTQYF	TGCGCCAGCAGCTTGGGGACTAGTGACGGGACCCAGTACTTC
-	-	TRBV6-2/TRBV6-3	TRBJ1-5	CASHLGGNGNQPQHF	TGTGCCAGCCACCTCGGGGGTAATGGCAATCAGCCCCAGCATTTT
TRBD2	-	TRBV12-3/TRBV12-4	TRBJ2-2	CASSLSQGLAGAQAGELFF	TGTGCCAGCTCACTTTCTCAGGGACTAGCGGGAGCCCAAGCCGGGGAGCTGTTTTTT
-	many	TRBV12-3/TRBV12-4	TRBJ2-3	CASSLVFGADTQYF	TGTGCCAGCAGTTTGGTGTTTGGGGCAGATACGCAGTATTTT
-	many	TRBV4-1	TRBJ1-1	CASSQEGLNTEAFF	TGCGCCAGCAGCCAAGAAGGGTTGAACACTGAAGCTTTCTTT
-	-	TRBV28	TRBJ1-6	CASSFGRNSPLHF	TGTGCCAGCAGTTTCGGCCGGAATTCACCCCTCCACTTT